The rows below give T cell receptor beta chains drawn from one sample of a study of T cell clonotyping in hematopoietic cell transplantation. Measured with immunoSEQ multiplex PCR; TCRdb has only the in-frame clones, and not every one. In the table there are 17,000 or so clones, about 71% of which are singletons. Sequenced: peripheral blood mononuclear cells. Source of these receptors: a woman aged 55 to 70 in good health. Some clones in this sample may be carry-over from other donors' samples. Both conserved end residues are part of each CDR3. D genes are given only for firm matches.

>TRBV19|NA
CASRLSGTLSNQPQHF
>TRBV29-1|NA
CSVELGTTDTQYF
>TRBV29-1|NA
CSVDSARHGELFF
>TRBV29-1|NA
CSVDSNGYTF
>TRBV25-1|NA
CASRPHSSREQYF
>TRBV29-1|NA
CSVLAVGVGRIYGYTF
>TRBV29-1|NA
CSVEGGVVETQYF
>TRBV30|TRBD2
CAWSVTLASGSYSYNEQFF
>TRBV6-5|TRBD1
CASRIRQGRDGYTF
>TRBV6-1|TRBD1
CAARDRTYNEKLFF
>TRBV7-3|NA
CASSSSGELFF
>TRBV6-5|TRBD2
CASSPRGVNTGELFF
>TRBV30|TRBD1
CAWRDRRYYEQYF
>TRBV4-3|NA
CASPSLWEQYF
>TRBV4-1|TRBD2
CASSQRAQRGGHEQYF
>TRBV29-1|NA
CSVRQYGYTF
>TRBV4-3|NA
CASSQDSGGSTDTQYF
>TRBV30|NA
CAWSWDGPYEQYF
>TRBV9|TRBD1
CASSDRTGITDTQYF
>TRBV6-1|NA
CASSEAGIGLGETQYF
>TRBV6-5|NA
CASSDSYGYTF
>TRBV20-1|NA
CSAGDVYEQYF
>TRBV7-9|TRBD1
CASRPGTGAYNEQFF
>TRBV9|NA
CASSVDGGLVLHEQYF
>TRBV4-3|NA
CASSQDTGWGTEAFF
>TRBV9|NA
CASSVEDTEAFF
>TRBV29-1|NA
CSVELVRSEQYF
>TRBV13|TRBD1
CASSPGQGANSPLHF
>TRBV7-9|NA
CASSLGSVAEAFF
>TRBV9|TRBD1
CASSADRASQPQHF
>TRBV25-1|NA
CASSGAGRRQPQHF
>TRBV9|NA
CASSGGPTNEKLFF
>TRBV6-4|NA
CASSHPRGFHYEQYF
>TRBV27|TRBD1
CASKTGGPYGYTF